A single sample gave rise to the 5 T cell receptor beta chains below, sequenced in a study of control samples from healthy donors and cancer patients. Libraries were prepared by immunoSEQ multiplex PCR; TCRdb keeps only in-frame clonotypes and omits some of them. The repertoire has 200,000 to 250,000 clones, 90% to 95% of them found once; the top ten carry less than 1.6%. Sequenced material: blood. The receptors derive from a man aged 45-60 years in good health.

This clone was counted a single time. The chain carries TRBV6-5 and TRBJ1-3; D gene unclear. V was cut by 7 bases and J by 1 base, with 14 bases left in between. The CDR3 is 15 amino acids. Germline CDR1 is MNHEY and CDR2 is SVGAGI. Here the CDR3 DNA reads TGTGCCAGCACCCGGGCCCCTAATTCTGGAAACACCATATATTTT. Amino acid sequence: CASTRAPNSGNTIYF.

The rearrangement links TRBV5-1 to TRBJ1-2, with 7 bases matching TRBD1. This CDR3 region has 15 residues. From germline, CDR1 is SGHRS and CDR2 YFSETQ. V shed 4 bases and J 8 bases; nucleotides not matched to a gene: 14. In nucleotides, the CDR3 is TGCGCCAGCAGCCGGACAGGAGATCAGTCGGGGGGCTACACCTTC. Encoded protein: CASSRTGDQSGGYTF. Full variable domain (missing parts from reference TRBV5-1 and TRBJ1-2): KAGVTQTPRYLIKTRGQQVTLSCSPISGHRSVSWYQQTPGQGLQFLFEYFSETQRNKGNFPGRFSGRQFSNSRSEMNVSTLELGDSALYLCASSRTGDQSGGYTFGSGTRLTVV.

The chain carries TRBV19 and TRBJ1-1; D is unresolved. Trimming shortened V by 6 bases and J by 4 bases, and 9 bases separated the two germline ends. This CDR3 is 12 amino acids long. Germline V gene sequence: CDR1 LNHDA, CDR2 SQIVND (reference sequence). The CDR3 region is CASRFQFTEAFF. The DNA of the CDR3 is TGTGCCAGTAGATTTCAGTTCACTGAAGCTTTCTTT. The whole variable domain, filled in from reference TRBV19 and TRBJ1-1, reads DGGITQSPKYLFRKEGQNVTLSCEQNLNHDAMYWYRQDPGQGLRLIYYSQIVNDFQKGDIAEGYSVSREKKESFPLTVTSAQKNPTAFYLCASRFQFTEAFFGQGTRLTVV.

V and J are TRBV5-1 and TRBJ1-1; D unclear. This CDR3 is 13 amino acids long. The germline V and J ends were trimmed by 1 base and 0 bases, with 4 bases remaining between them. Germline V gene sequence: CDR1 SGHRS, CDR2 YFSETQ. The CDR3 loop is CASSLYMNTEAFF. CDR3 bases: TGCGCCAGCAGCTTGTACATGAACACTGAAGCTTTCTTT.

The J gene is TRBJ2-3, the V gene TRBV18; D is possibly TRBD2 (5 bases). Trimming stripped 6 bases from V and 6 bases from J, with 7 bases between. Germline V gives CDR1 KGHSH, CDR2 LQKENI. This CDR3 has 11 amino acids. CDR3 loop: CASSPGDTQYF. The CDR3 region has the DNA TGTGCCAGCTCCCCGGGGGATACGCAGTATTTT.